Presented here are 8 T cell receptor beta chains from one specimen sequenced in a study of blood T cell repertoires in COVID-19. Some clones are missing from TCRdb's copy, which holds only in-frame ones; the method was immunoSEQ multiplex PCR. The top ten clones hold approximately 3.5% of a sample with 220,000 or so clones, around 89% of them seen once. Sequencing input: PBMCs or T cells enriched from blood (not recorded which). These receptors all come from a young woman in a cohort exposed to, infected with or recovered from COVID-19 (not recorded which).

J is TRBJ2-1 and V is TRBV24-1; D may be TRBD2 (6 bases). The germline V and J ends were trimmed by 4 bases and 0 bases, with 18 bases remaining between them. This CDR3 spans 18 amino acids. Germline CDR1 is KGHDR and CDR2 is SFDVKD. CDR3 residues: CATSDLRRDQPSYNEQFF. CDR3 nucleotide sequence: TGTGCCACCAGTGACCTCCGGCGGGACCAGCCCTCCTACAATGAGCAGTTCTTC.

The chain links TRBV5-1 to TRBJ1-2, with D possibly matching TRBD1 (6 bases). The CDR3 is made up of 15 amino acids. CDR1 and CDR2 from the germline V gene are SGHRS and YFSETQ. V was trimmed by 0 bases and J by 5 bases, leaving 14 bases between them. CDR3 sequence: CASSLGFMDSYGYTF. The CDR3 nucleotides read TGCGCCAGCAGCTTGGGCTTCATGGACAGTTATGGCTACACCTTC. Full variable domain (outside the CDR3, taken from reference TRBV5-1 and TRBJ1-2): KAGVTQTPRYLIKTRGQQVTLSCSPISGHRSVSWYQQTPGQGLQFLFEYFSETQRNKGNFPGRFSGRQFSNSRSEMNVSTLELGDSALYLCASSLGFMDSYGYTFGSGTRLTVV.

The V call is TRBV5-1, the J call TRBJ1-3; 7 bases agree with TRBD1. Germline CDR1 reads SGHRS; CDR2 reads YFSETQ. The length of the CDR3 is 16 residues. Trimming took 4 bases from V and 0 from J; bases not matched to a gene: 7. CDR3 nucleotide sequence: TGCGCCAGCAGCCCCCGGACAGGAGACTCTGGAAACACCATATATTTT. This sequence encodes CASSPRTGDSGNTIYF.

The chain carries TRBV3-1 (or the pseudogene TRBV3-2) and TRBJ2-2; TRBD1 matches at 9 bases. J gave up 3 bases and V 6 bases, and 8 bases lay outside the gene matches. Germline V gene data show CDR1 as LGHDT and CDR2 as YNNKEL (reference sequence). The CDR3 consists of 16 residues. For the CDR3, the DNA is TGTGCCAGCAGTGTCGGACAGGGGCGTTACACCGGGGAGCTGTTTTTT. Its protein is CASSVGQGRYTGELFF.

The rearrangement uses TRBV5-5 and TRBJ1-5, with D maybe TRBD1 (6 bases). The germline V and J ends were trimmed by 1 base and 1 base, with 9 bases remaining between them. The germline V gene encodes CDR1 SGHKS and CDR2 YYEKEE (reference sequence). The CDR3 length is 15 residues. CDR3 DNA sequence: TGTGCCAGCAGCTTGATGGGGGCAAGCAATCAGCCCCAGCATTTT. As protein: CASSLMGASNQPQHF.

The V and J genes are TRBV3-1 (or the pseudogene TRBV3-2) and TRBJ2-5; TRBD2 might be the D (6 bases). CDR3 length: 15 amino acids. V was cut by 4 bases and J by 6 bases, with 18 bases left in between. The V gene's germline CDR1 is LGHDT and CDR2 YNNKEL (reference sequence). CDR3 in DNA: TGTGCCAGCAGCCCGCGGGACTCTGGGGTGAAGACCCAGTACTTC. Translating gives CASSPRDSGVKTQYF.

The V and J genes are TRBV18 and TRBJ1-6; 9 nucleotides align to TRBD1. The CDR3 totals 13 residues. Trimming cost V 6 bases and J 14 bases; bases outside gene matches: 8. CDR1 is KGHSH and CDR2 is LQKENI in the germline V gene. CDR3 in DNA: TGTGCCAGCTCTCCCCCGGGACAGGGAGCCCTCCACTTT. This sequence encodes CASSPPGQGALHF.

In this sample, this clone turned up a few times. The chain links TRBV9 to TRBJ2-1; tentative D call: TRBD1 (5 bases). Germline CDR1 reads SGDLS; CDR2 reads YYNGEE. V was trimmed by 4 bases and J by 6 bases, leaving 17 bases between them. The CDR3 sequence is 15 residues long. CDR3 nucleotide sequence: TGTGCCAGCAGCACCTTCTGGCAGGGATCCAATGAGCAGTTCTTC. It encodes CASSTFWQGSNEQFF. Complete variable domain (other parts from reference TRBV9 and TRBJ2-1): DSGVTQTPKHLITATGQRVTLRCSPRSGDLSVYWYQQSLDQGLQFLIQYYNGEERAKGNILERFSAQQFPDLHSELNLSSLELGDSALYFCASSTFWQGSNEQFFGPGTRLTVL.